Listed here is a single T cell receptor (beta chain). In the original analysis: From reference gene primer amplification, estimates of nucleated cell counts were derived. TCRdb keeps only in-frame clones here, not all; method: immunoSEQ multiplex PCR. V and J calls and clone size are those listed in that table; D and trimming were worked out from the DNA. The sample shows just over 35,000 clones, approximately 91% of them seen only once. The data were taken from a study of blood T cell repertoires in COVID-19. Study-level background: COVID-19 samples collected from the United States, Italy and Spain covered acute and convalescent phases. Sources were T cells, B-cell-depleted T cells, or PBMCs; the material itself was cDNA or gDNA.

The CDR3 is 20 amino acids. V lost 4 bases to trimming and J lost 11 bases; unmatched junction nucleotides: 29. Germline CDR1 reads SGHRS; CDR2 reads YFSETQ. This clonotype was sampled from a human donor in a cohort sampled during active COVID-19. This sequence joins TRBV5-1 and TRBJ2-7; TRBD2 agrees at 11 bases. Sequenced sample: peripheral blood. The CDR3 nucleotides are TGCGCCAGCAGCCCTCGACAGGAGCACAGGGCTAGCGGGGGGTTTGTTTGTGAGTACTTC. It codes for CASSPRQEHRASGGFVCEYF. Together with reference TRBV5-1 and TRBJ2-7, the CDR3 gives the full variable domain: KAGVTQTPRYLIKTRGQQVTLSCSPISGHRSVSWYQQTPGQGLQFLFEYFSETQRNKGNFPGRFSGRQFSNSRSEMNVSTLELGDSALYLCASSPRQEHRASGGFVCEYFGPGTRLTVT.